These T cell receptor beta chains were read from a single sample in a study of T cell repertoires in cytomegalovirus infection. TCRdb ran MiXCR on the reads and lists one entry per CDR3 protein. The profile shows about 680,000 distinct CDR3 sequences, 24% of them singletons. The sequenced material came from CD8+ T cells from PBMCs. The receptors stem from a human donor in good health (CMV status not recorded). Some clones in this sample may be carry-over from other donors' samples. The CDR3 runs from the conserved cysteine through the conserved F or W. A D gene is named only where the DNA matches it firmly. Part of the rows lack a size; the others show once, few, many or a class for expanded clones.

J	D	V	size	CDR3	DNA
TRBJ2-1	.	TRBV4-3	.	CASSLGLETHHEQFF	TGCGCCAGCAGCCTCGGACTGGAGACGCACCATGAGCAGTTCTTC
TRBJ2-3	.	TRBV6-4	.	CASSDGITDTQYF	TGTGCCAGCAGTGACGGCATCACAGATACGCAGTATTTT
TRBJ1-1	.	TRBV5-6	once	CASSLEIANTEAFF	TGTGCCAGCAGCTTGGAAATCGCGAACACTGAAGCTTTCTTT
TRBJ1-5	.	TRBV12-3/TRBV12-4	.	CASSFRTVYSNQPQHF	TGTGCCAGCAGTTTTCGGACAGTGTATAGCAATCAGCCCCAGCATTTT
TRBJ1-1	.	TRBV28	few	CASSFPGQRSAEAFF	TGTGCCAGCAGTTTCCCCGGACAGAGATCAGCTGAAGCTTTCTTT
TRBJ2-6	.	TRBV4-1	many	CASSQGRGSGANVLTF	TGCGCCAGCAGCCAGGGTCGGGGTAGTGGGGCCAACGTCCTGACTTTC
TRBJ1-5	TRBD1	TRBV20-1	few	CSALRGRRNQPQHF	TGCAGTGCTCTCAGGGGGCGACGGAATCAGCCCCAGCATTTT
TRBJ2-1	.	TRBV6-6	few	CASSPWQGPALNEQFF	TGTGCCAGCAGTCCTTGGCAGGGGCCAGCTTTGAATGAGCAGTTCTTC
TRBJ2-2	.	TRBV5-5	.	CASSFNKGGELFF	TGTGCCAGCAGCTTCAACAAGGGCGGGGAGCTGTTTTTT
TRBJ2-1	TRBD1	TRBV28	few	CASKTTGGNEQFF	TGTGCCAGCAAGACGACAGGGGGCAATGAGCAGTTCTTC
TRBJ2-1	TRBD2	TRBV19	few	CASSIAGGIYNEQFF	TGTGCCAGTAGTATAGCGGGGGGTATCTACAATGAGCAGTTCTTC
TRBJ2-2	.	TRBV6-2/TRBV6-3	.	CASSYQIKTGELFF	TGTGCCAGCAGTTACCAGATCAAAACCGGGGAGCTGTTTTTT
TRBJ2-3	.	TRBV7-9	.	CASAEASTTDTQYF	TGTGCCAGCGCGGAAGCGAGCACAACCGATACGCAGTATTTT
TRBJ1-1	TRBD1	TRBV6-2/TRBV6-3	many	CASSYSIRQGHTEAFF	TGTGCCAGCAGTTACTCGATCCGACAGGGGCACACTGAAGCTTTCTTT
TRBJ1-2	TRBD1	TRBV5-6	few	CASSLEDRGPYGYTF	TGTGCCAGCAGCTTGGAGGACAGGGGGCCCTATGGCTACACCTTC
TRBJ2-7	.	TRBV13	few	CASSHLTAYEQYF	TGTGCCAGCAGCCATCTGACGGCCTACGAGCAGTACTTC
TRBJ1-2	.	TRBV25-1	.	CASSASNLYGYTF	TGTGCCAGCAGTGCATCGAATCTCTATGGCTACACCTTC
TRBJ2-5	.	TRBV7-6	few	CASIETRVGETQYF	TGTGCCAGCATCGAAACCAGGGTTGGGGAGACCCAGTACTTC
TRBJ1-4	.	TRBV7-2	many	CASSLVTDEKLFF	TGTGCCAGCAGCTTAGTAACAGACGAAAAACTGTTTTTT
TRBJ1-4	.	TRBV25-1	.	CASSDDFLAKLFF	TGTGCCAGCAGTGATGATTTTTTGGCAAAACTGTTTTTT
TRBJ2-5	.	TRBV5-5	few	CASSGGTETQYF	TGTGCCAGCAGCGGGGGAACGGAGACCCAGTACTTC
TRBJ2-1	.	TRBV7-3	.	CASSPKSYNEQFF	TGTGCCAGCAGCCCCAAAAGCTACAATGAGCAGTTCTTC
TRBJ2-4	TRBD2	TRBV12-5	.	CASGFSFQGSLAGGLQNIQYF	TGTGCTAGTGGTTTCTCCTTTCAGGGGAGTCTAGCGGGGGGGCTACAAAACATTCAGTACTTC
TRBJ2-1	.	TRBV5-4	.	CASSGGGTLEGNEQFF	TGTGCCAGCAGCGGGGGGGGGACATTGGAGGGGAATGAGCAGTTCTTC
TRBJ2-2	.	TRBV25-1	few	CASGSTSNTGELFF	TGTGCCAGTGGTTCGACATCGAACACCGGGGAGCTGTTTTTT
TRBJ1-1	.	TRBV10-3	.	CAISEPDREYPEAFF	TGTGCCATCAGTGAGCCTGACAGAGAGTACCCTGAAGCTTTCTTT
TRBJ2-1	.	TRBV29-1	few	CSVLRGSYNEQFF	TGCAGCGTCCTTCGGGGCTCCTACAATGAGCAGTTCTTC
TRBJ2-2	.	TRBV7-9	few	CASSLVGQIANTGELFF	TGTGCCAGCAGCTTAGTGGGGCAGATCGCGAACACCGGGGAGCTGTTTTTT
TRBJ2-7	.	TRBV19	few	CASNDGYEQYF	TGTGCCAGTAACGACGGGTACGAGCAGTACTTC
TRBJ2-1	TRBD2	TRBV7-6	many	CASSSLPGGDNEQFF	TGTGCCAGCAGCTCTCTCCCGGGAGGGGACAATGAGCAGTTCTTC
TRBJ1-4	.	TRBV7-6	.	CASRTINEKLFF	TGTGCCAGCAGGACCATTAATGAAAAACTGTTTTTT
TRBJ2-3	TRBD1	TRBV27	.	CASSFGTGPIDF	TGTGCCAGCAGTTTTGGGACAGGACCGATAGATTTT
TRBJ2-6	.	TRBV19	many	CASTERAGANVLTF	TGTGCCAGTACCGAGAGGGCCGGGGCCAACGTCCTGACTTTC
TRBJ2-2	.	TRBV7-2	.	CASSPLSGGGARTGELFF	TGTGCCAGCAGCCCCCTGAGTGGGGGGGGGGCCAGGACCGGGGAGCTGTTTTTT
TRBJ2-3	.	TRBV28	few	CASNLTPRHGPDTQYF	TGTGCCAGCAACTTAACCCCGAGGCACGGGCCAGATACGCAGTATTTT
TRBJ1-1	.	TRBV13	.	CASSFAGEAFF	TGTGCCAGCAGCTTCGCAGGGGAAGCTTTCTTT
TRBJ1-5	.	TRBV7-2	many	CASSLSGEDSNQPQHF	TGTGCCAGCAGCTTATCGGGAGAAGATAGCAATCAGCCCCAGCATTTT
TRBJ2-2	.	TRBV28	.	CASSPSVNGELFF	TGTGCCAGCAGTCCTTCCGTGAACGGGGAGCTGTTTTTT
TRBJ2-7	TRBD1	TRBV5-1	few	CASTDRDRGYEQYF	TGCGCCAGCACCGACCGGGACAGGGGATACGAGCAGTACTTC
TRBJ2-1	TRBD1	TRBV6-5	.	CASSLDRGIFSYNEQFF	TGTGCCAGCAGTTTGGACAGGGGGATTTTCTCCTACAATGAGCAGTTCTTC
TRBJ2-3	.	TRBV12-3/TRBV12-4	once	CASSFRDRTSTDTQYF	TGTGCCAGCAGTTTCCGAGACAGGACTAGCACAGATACGCAGTATTTT
TRBJ1-1	.	TRBV7-4	few	CASSHQGQENTEAFF	TGTGCCAGCAGCCACCAGGGGCAGGAGAACACTGAAGCTTTCTTT
TRBJ2-5	.	TRBV10-3	few	CAISESSTQQETQYF	TGTGCCATCAGTGAGTCGAGCACGCAACAAGAGACCCAGTACTTC
TRBJ2-1	TRBD1	TRBV28	few	CASSLGQAGSYNEQFF	TGTGCCAGCAGTCTGGGACAGGCTGGGTCCTACAATGAGCAGTTCTTC
TRBJ2-5	TRBD1	TRBV14	few	CASSQYRGARETQYF	TGTGCCAGCAGCCAATACAGGGGGGCGAGAGAGACCCAGTACTTC
TRBJ2-2	TRBD1	TRBV3-1	.	CASSQAAMRQGFPGELFF	TGTGCCAGCAGCCAAGCGGCCATGAGACAGGGGTTCCCCGGGGAGCTGTTTTTT
TRBJ2-1	.	TRBV7-2	many	CASRGPWEQFF	TGTGCCAGCAGGGGGCCCTGGGAGCAGTTCTTC
TRBJ2-5	TRBD2	TRBV6-6	.	CASSPNASGQETQYF	TGTGCCAGCAGCCCCAATGCTAGCGGGCAAGAGACCCAGTACTTC
TRBJ2-3	.	TRBV28	few	CASSPWDGVFTDTQYF	TGTGCCAGTTCTCCGTGGGACGGGGTATTCACAGATACGCAGTATTTT
TRBJ2-7	TRBD1	TRBV10-3	few	CAIRTGPYEQYF	TGTGCCATTCGGACAGGGCCCTACGAGCAGTACTTC
TRBJ1-2	TRBD1	TRBV28	.	CVSRGMVREDYGYTF	TGTGTCAGCAGGGGGATGGTTCGTGAGGACTATGGCTACACCTTC